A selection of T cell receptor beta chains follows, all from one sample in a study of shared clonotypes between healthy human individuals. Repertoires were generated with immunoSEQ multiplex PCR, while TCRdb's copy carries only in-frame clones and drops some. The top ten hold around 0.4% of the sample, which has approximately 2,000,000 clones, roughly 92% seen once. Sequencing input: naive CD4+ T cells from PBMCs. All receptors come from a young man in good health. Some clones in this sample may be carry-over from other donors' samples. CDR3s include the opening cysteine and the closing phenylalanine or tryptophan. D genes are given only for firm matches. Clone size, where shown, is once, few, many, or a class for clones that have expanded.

cdr3_aa: CSVEDRLQHTEAFF
cdr3_nt: TGCAGCGTTGAAGATCGGCTTCAGCACACTGAAGCTTTCTTT
v_call: TRBV29-1
d_call: -
j_call: TRBJ1-1
clone_size: few

cdr3_aa: CASSLSPVVSYEQYF
cdr3_nt: TGTGCCAGCAGCTTATCTCCGGTGGTCTCCTACGAGCAGTACTTC
v_call: TRBV7-3
d_call: -
j_call: TRBJ2-7
clone_size: -

cdr3_aa: CATSRDGSNYEQYF
cdr3_nt: TGTGCCACCAGCAGAGATGGCAGCAACTACGAGCAGTACTTC
v_call: TRBV15
d_call: -
j_call: TRBJ2-7
clone_size: -

cdr3_aa: CASNNGGSGANVLTF
cdr3_nt: TGTGCCAGCAATAATGGGGGCTCTGGGGCCAACGTCCTGACTTTC
v_call: TRBV27
d_call: -
j_call: TRBJ2-6
clone_size: -

cdr3_aa: CASSQQTAGGFTDTQYF
cdr3_nt: TGCGCCAGCAGCCAACAGACAGCGGGAGGGTTCACAGATACGCAGTATTTT
v_call: TRBV4-3
d_call: TRBD2
j_call: TRBJ2-3
clone_size: -

cdr3_aa: CASSFMNTEAFF
cdr3_nt: TGTGCCAGCAGCTTTATGAACACTGAAGCTTTCTTT
v_call: TRBV6-1
d_call: -
j_call: TRBJ1-1
clone_size: -

cdr3_aa: CASGGTSGSYEQYF
cdr3_nt: TGTGCCAGTGGGGGGACTAGCGGGTCCTACGAGCAGTACTTC
v_call: TRBV28
d_call: TRBD2
j_call: TRBJ2-7
clone_size: once

cdr3_aa: CASSGTDGSSGNTIYF
cdr3_nt: TGTGCCAGCTCAGGGACCGACGGATCATCTGGAAACACCATATATTTT
v_call: TRBV18
d_call: -
j_call: TRBJ1-3
clone_size: -

cdr3_aa: CAWGTGFYTEAFF
cdr3_nt: TGTGCCTGGGGGACAGGGTTTTACACTGAAGCTTTCTTT
v_call: TRBV30
d_call: TRBD1
j_call: TRBJ1-1
clone_size: few

cdr3_aa: CASSFLVGYEQYF
cdr3_nt: TGTGCCAGCAGCTTTCTCGTTGGGTACGAGCAGTACTTC
v_call: TRBV7-9
d_call: -
j_call: TRBJ2-7
clone_size: -

cdr3_aa: CASSVGRTATTNEKLFF
cdr3_nt: TGTGCCAGCAGCGTAGGCCGGACGGCGACAACTAATGAAAAACTGTTTTTT
v_call: TRBV9
d_call: -
j_call: TRBJ1-4
clone_size: -

cdr3_aa: CASSLADQPQHF
cdr3_nt: TGTGCCAGCAGCTTGGCGGACCAGCCCCAGCATTTT
v_call: TRBV5-6
d_call: -
j_call: TRBJ1-5
clone_size: few

cdr3_aa: CSAWGGELFF
cdr3_nt: TGCAGTGCTTGGGGCGGGGAGCTGTTTTTT
v_call: TRBV20-1
d_call: -
j_call: TRBJ2-2
clone_size: -

cdr3_aa: CASSSLQGQPQHF
cdr3_nt: TGTGCCAGTAGTTCCCTCCAAGGGCAGCCCCAGCATTTT
v_call: TRBV19
d_call: -
j_call: TRBJ1-5
clone_size: -

cdr3_aa: CASSLEGPAGANVLTF
cdr3_nt: TGTGCCAGCAGCTTAGAGGGCCCCGCAGGGGCCAACGTCCTGACTTTC
v_call: TRBV7-3
d_call: -
j_call: TRBJ2-6
clone_size: -

cdr3_aa: CASSERGSGITEAFF
cdr3_nt: TGTGCCAGCAGTGAAAGGGGGAGCGGTATCACTGAAGCTTTCTTT
v_call: TRBV25-1
d_call: -
j_call: TRBJ1-1
clone_size: -

cdr3_aa: CASSQAGASGRTFRDNEQFF
cdr3_nt: TGCGCCAGCAGCCAAGCTGGGGCTAGCGGGAGGACTTTTCGGGACAATGAGCAGTTCTTC
v_call: TRBV4-1
d_call: TRBD2
j_call: TRBJ2-1
clone_size: -

cdr3_aa: CAWSIHTGSSYNSPLHF
cdr3_nt: TGTGCCTGGAGTATACACACCGGGAGCTCCTATAATTCACCCCTCCACTTT
v_call: TRBV30
d_call: -
j_call: TRBJ1-6
clone_size: -

cdr3_aa: CAVTSIAYEQYF
cdr3_nt: TGTGCCGTGACTAGCATTGCCTACGAGCAGTACTTC
v_call: TRBV28
d_call: TRBD2
j_call: TRBJ2-7
clone_size: -

cdr3_aa: CASSFTGTGYGSDTEAFF
cdr3_nt: TGCGCCAGCAGCTTCACCGGGACAGGGTATGGGAGTGACACTGAAGCTTTCTTT
v_call: TRBV5-1
d_call: TRBD1
j_call: TRBJ1-1
clone_size: once

cdr3_aa: CASSLMPPPDPKGRGYTF
cdr3_nt: TGTGCCAGCAGCCTTATGCCCCCCCCGGACCCCAAAGGGCGTGGCTACACCTTC
v_call: TRBV7-3
d_call: -
j_call: TRBJ1-2
clone_size: -

cdr3_aa: CASRGLVAGDYEQYF
cdr3_nt: TGTGCCAGCAGGGGACTAGTAGCAGGAGACTACGAGCAGTACTTC
v_call: TRBV6-1
d_call: TRBD2
j_call: TRBJ2-7
clone_size: -

cdr3_aa: CASSLGLAGGLPYEQYF
cdr3_nt: TGTGCCAGCAGCTTAGGACTAGCGGGAGGCCTCCCCTACGAGCAGTACTTC
v_call: TRBV7-2
d_call: TRBD2
j_call: TRBJ2-7
clone_size: -

cdr3_aa: CASSQRLAGHTQYF
cdr3_nt: TGTGCCAGCAGCCAACGACTAGCGGGACATACGCAGTATTTT
v_call: TRBV14
d_call: TRBD2
j_call: TRBJ2-3
clone_size: -

cdr3_aa: CASKLAGYNEQFF
cdr3_nt: TGTGCCAGCAAGCTAGCGGGGTACAATGAGCAGTTCTTC
v_call: TRBV6-5
d_call: TRBD2
j_call: TRBJ2-1
clone_size: -

cdr3_aa: CASSDAGYEQFF
cdr3_nt: TGTGCCAGCAGTGATGCCGGCTATGAGCAGTTCTTC
v_call: TRBV25-1
d_call: -
j_call: TRBJ2-1
clone_size: once

cdr3_aa: CASSRVGTSYEQYF
cdr3_nt: TGTGCCAGTAGTCGCGTGGGAACCTCCTACGAGCAGTACTTC
v_call: TRBV19
d_call: -
j_call: TRBJ2-7
clone_size: -

cdr3_aa: CASSPSAGEHEQYF
cdr3_nt: TGTGCCAGCAGTCCCTCGGCGGGGGAACACGAGCAGTACTTC
v_call: TRBV2
d_call: TRBD2
j_call: TRBJ2-7
clone_size: once

cdr3_aa: CASSEGQGKGNTIYF
cdr3_nt: TGTGCCAGCAGTGAAGGCCAGGGGAAGGGAAACACCATATATTTT
v_call: TRBV2
d_call: -
j_call: TRBJ1-3
clone_size: -

cdr3_aa: CASSLQSRFRLTSYNEQFF
cdr3_nt: TGTGCCAGCAGTTTACAGTCCCGTTTCCGACTTACCTCCTACAATGAGCAGTTCTTC
v_call: TRBV27
d_call: -
j_call: TRBJ2-1
clone_size: -

cdr3_aa: CASTDLRGGNQPQHF
cdr3_nt: TGTGCCAGTACGGACCTCCGAGGGGGCAATCAGCCCCAGCATTTT
v_call: TRBV19
d_call: -
j_call: TRBJ1-5
clone_size: -

cdr3_aa: CASSSAAGASSGANVLTF
cdr3_nt: TGTGCCAGCAGTTCGGCAGCGGGAGCCTCCTCTGGGGCCAACGTCCTGACTTTC
v_call: TRBV28
d_call: TRBD2
j_call: TRBJ2-6
clone_size: -

cdr3_aa: CARSQDPTGQSSKSGDSDYEQYF
cdr3_nt: TGTGCCAGAAGCCAAGACCCAACAGGACAGAGTTCAAAATCGGGCGACAGCGACTACGAGCAGTACTTC
v_call: TRBV4-2
d_call: -
j_call: TRBJ2-7
clone_size: -

cdr3_aa: CASSRLADNRGYEQFF
cdr3_nt: TGTGCCAGCAGCCGACTAGCGGACAATCGGGGTTATGAGCAGTTCTTC
v_call: TRBV5-6
d_call: TRBD2
j_call: TRBJ2-1
clone_size: -

cdr3_aa: CASSLGDREASGANVLTF
cdr3_nt: TGTGCCAGCAGCTTAGGGGACAGGGAAGCCTCTGGGGCCAACGTCCTGACTTTC
v_call: TRBV7-9
d_call: TRBD1
j_call: TRBJ2-6
clone_size: -

cdr3_aa: CASSPGPGLREAQYF
cdr3_nt: TGCGCCAGCAGCCCAGGACCGGGGTTAAGAGAGGCCCAGTACTTC
v_call: TRBV5-1
d_call: -
j_call: TRBJ2-5
clone_size: -

cdr3_aa: CASSLASGVAKNIQYF
cdr3_nt: TGCGCCAGCAGCTTGGCCAGCGGAGTAGCCAAAAACATTCAGTACTTC
v_call: TRBV5-1
d_call: -
j_call: TRBJ2-4
clone_size: -

cdr3_aa: CASSWGTELFF
cdr3_nt: TGTGCCAGCAGCTGGGGGACGGAACTGTTTTTT
v_call: TRBV28
d_call: -
j_call: TRBJ1-4
clone_size: -

cdr3_aa: CASSRREGFMNTEAFF
cdr3_nt: TGTGCCAGCAGCCGAAGGGAGGGTTTCATGAACACTGAAGCTTTCTTT
v_call: TRBV4-2
d_call: -
j_call: TRBJ1-1
clone_size: -

cdr3_aa: CASSEMYNEQFF
cdr3_nt: TGCGCCAGTAGCGAAATGTACAATGAGCAGTTCTTC
v_call: TRBV10-2
d_call: -
j_call: TRBJ2-1
clone_size: -

cdr3_aa: CASSLTGATGELFF
cdr3_nt: TGCGCCAGCAGCTTAACAGGGGCCACCGGGGAGCTGTTTTTT
v_call: TRBV5-1
d_call: TRBD1
j_call: TRBJ2-2
clone_size: -

cdr3_aa: CASSEYPRPSGIKETQYF
cdr3_nt: TGTGCCAGCAGTGAATACCCCCGTCCTAGCGGGATTAAAGAGACCCAGTACTTC
v_call: TRBV25-1
d_call: TRBD2
j_call: TRBJ2-5
clone_size: -

cdr3_aa: CASSAGTAYNEQFF
cdr3_nt: TGTGCCAGTAGTGCCGGGACAGCTTACAATGAGCAGTTCTTC
v_call: TRBV19
d_call: TRBD1
j_call: TRBJ2-1
clone_size: once

cdr3_aa: CASSFSLDGNEQFF
cdr3_nt: TGTGCCAGCAGTTTTTCCCTTGACGGCAATGAGCAGTTCTTC
v_call: TRBV28
d_call: -
j_call: TRBJ2-1
clone_size: -

cdr3_aa: CASSLGGGSSYNEQFF
cdr3_nt: TGTGCCAGCAGCTTGGGTGGGGGAAGCTCCTACAATGAGCAGTTCTTC
v_call: TRBV5-4
d_call: -
j_call: TRBJ2-1
clone_size: -

cdr3_aa: CASSLQPQGANEQYF
cdr3_nt: TGCGCCAGCAGCTTGCAGCCACAGGGAGCAAACGAGCAGTACTTC
v_call: TRBV5-1
d_call: -
j_call: TRBJ2-7
clone_size: -

cdr3_aa: CASSQDLGLAGPLPGGYEQYF
cdr3_nt: TGCGCCAGCAGCCAAGATTTAGGGCTAGCGGGACCCCTCCCCGGCGGGTACGAGCAGTACTTC
v_call: TRBV4-1
d_call: TRBD2
j_call: TRBJ2-7
clone_size: -

cdr3_aa: CASSLYGTYEQYF
cdr3_nt: TGTGCCAGCAGTTTATACGGGACCTACGAGCAGTACTTC
v_call: TRBV28
d_call: -
j_call: TRBJ2-7
clone_size: -

cdr3_aa: CASSLETPGELFF
cdr3_nt: TGTGCCAGCAGCTTAGAGACCCCCGGGGAGCTGTTTTTT
v_call: TRBV7-2
d_call: -
j_call: TRBJ2-2
clone_size: -

cdr3_aa: CASSGQGEEKLFF
cdr3_nt: TGTGCCAGCAGCGGGCAGGGGGAGGAAAAACTGTTTTTT
v_call: TRBV5-4
d_call: TRBD1
j_call: TRBJ1-4
clone_size: -

cdr3_aa: CASSDGGATYNEQFF
cdr3_nt: TGCGCCAGCAGTGATGGGGGGGCTACTTACAATGAGCAGTTCTTC
v_call: TRBV10-1
d_call: -
j_call: TRBJ2-1
clone_size: -

cdr3_aa: CASSDRAGDQPQHF
cdr3_nt: TGTGCCAGCAGTGACAGGGCAGGGGATCAGCCCCAGCATTTT
v_call: TRBV2
d_call: -
j_call: TRBJ1-5
clone_size: -

cdr3_aa: CASSFGVLKTQYF
cdr3_nt: TGTGCCAGCAGCTTCGGGGTATTGAAGACCCAGTACTTC
v_call: TRBV7-2
d_call: -
j_call: TRBJ2-5
clone_size: -

cdr3_aa: CAWRSRGHF
cdr3_nt: TGTGCCTGGAGGTCCAGGGGGCACTTC
v_call: TRBV30
d_call: TRBD1
j_call: TRBJ2-4
clone_size: -

cdr3_aa: CSTQVSGTDTQYF
cdr3_nt: TGCAGCACGCAGGTTTCCGGCACAGATACGCAGTATTTT
v_call: TRBV29-1
d_call: -
j_call: TRBJ2-3
clone_size: -

cdr3_aa: CASSVAHDTEAFF
cdr3_nt: TGTGCCAGCAGCGTAGCGCATGACACTGAAGCTTTCTTT
v_call: TRBV9
d_call: -
j_call: TRBJ1-1
clone_size: few

cdr3_aa: CASSLEAGGGQPQHF
cdr3_nt: TGCGCCAGCAGCTTGGAGGCAGGGGGAGGGCAGCCCCAGCATTTT
v_call: TRBV5-1
d_call: TRBD1
j_call: TRBJ1-5
clone_size: -

cdr3_aa: CASSLGQTNEKLFF
cdr3_nt: TGCGCCAGCAGCTTGGGACAGACCAATGAAAAACTGTTTTTT
v_call: TRBV5-1
d_call: -
j_call: TRBJ1-4
clone_size: once

cdr3_aa: CASRDMGGPYNEQFF
cdr3_nt: TGTGCCAGCAGGGACATGGGAGGGCCCTACAATGAGCAGTTCTTC
v_call: TRBV28
d_call: TRBD2
j_call: TRBJ2-1
clone_size: -

cdr3_aa: CASSQVNSAYEQYF
cdr3_nt: TGTGCCAGCAGCCAAGTGAACAGCGCCTACGAGCAGTACTTC
v_call: TRBV4-2
d_call: -
j_call: TRBJ2-7
clone_size: -